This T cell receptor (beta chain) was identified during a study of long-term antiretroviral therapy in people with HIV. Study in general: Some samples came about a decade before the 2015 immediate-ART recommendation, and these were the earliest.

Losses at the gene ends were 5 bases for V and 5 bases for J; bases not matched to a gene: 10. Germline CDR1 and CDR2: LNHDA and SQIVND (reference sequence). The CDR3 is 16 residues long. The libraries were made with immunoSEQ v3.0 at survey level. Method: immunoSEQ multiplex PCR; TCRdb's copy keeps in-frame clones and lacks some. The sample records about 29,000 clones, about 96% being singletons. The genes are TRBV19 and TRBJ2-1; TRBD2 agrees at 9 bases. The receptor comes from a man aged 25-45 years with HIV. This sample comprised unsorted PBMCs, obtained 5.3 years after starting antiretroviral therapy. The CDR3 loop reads CASSLTGTSTHNEQFF. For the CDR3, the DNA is TGTGCCAGTAGTTTGACCGGGACTAGCACCCACAATGAGCAGTTCTTC.